The present TCR beta chain was sequenced within a study of blood T cell repertoires in COVID-19. Study information: Samples of COVID-19 (acute and convalescent) were obtained from the United States, Italy and Spain. In each case, the material was cDNA or gDNA derived from T cells, B-cell-depleted T cells, or PBMCs.

Assay: immunoSEQ multiplex PCR; the TCRdb copy retains only in-frame clones and omits some. The table shows a few hundred thousand clones, with around 86% occurring only once. J lost 3 bases, V lost 5 bases, and 15 bases had no gene match. This CDR3 spans 18 amino acids. The V gene's germline CDR1 is SEHNR and CDR2 FQNEAQ (reference sequence). Participants were aged about 18 to 100 years from about two dozen US areas. Recovered participants had two consecutive negative NP/OP PCR tests, healthcare professional clearance, or symptom resolution. This clone was seen only once. The sample was PBMCs or T cells enriched from blood (not recorded which). The sequence was collected from a woman between 45 and 65 years old who had recovered from COVID-19. The J gene is TRBJ2-1, the V gene TRBV7-9; TRBD1 agrees at 8 bases. CDR3 nucleotide sequence: TGTGCCAGCAGCAACGGACAGGGAAGGACGCTAGGCTACAATGAGCAGTTCTTC. Its protein is CASSNGQGRTLGYNEQFF.